The source of this T cell receptor beta chain is a study of blood T cell repertoires in COVID-19. Study context: PBMCs, B-cell-depleted T cells, or T cells provided the cDNA or gDNA that made up the material.

Original analysis: Amplification of reference gene primers provided the estimated nucleated cell counts. TCRdb's table, derived via immunoSEQ multiplex PCR, lists solely in-frame clones and lacks some. For V, J and clone size, that table is used; D and trimming come from the DNA. The table lists 150,000 to 160,000 clones, 75% to 85% of them singletons. This CDR3 is built from 18 residues. V lost 0 bases, J lost 6 bases, and 8 bases stayed unmatched. CDR1 and CDR2 from the germline V gene are SGHRS and YFSETQ. Only one count was recorded for this clone. Followed longitudinally, the Seattle patients had been enrolled during active infection.

The sample consisted of peripheral blood. V usage is TRBV5-1 and J usage is TRBJ2-1, with TRBD2 identical over 14 bases. The receptor's source is a woman aged 55-69 years with COVID-19, enrolled during active disease. The CDR3 nucleotides are TGCGCCAGCAGCTTGGCCTGGGGGACTAGCGGGAGTCGCAATGAGCAGTTCTTC. Its translation is CASSLAWGTSGSRNEQFF.